The 12 T cell receptor beta chains listed next were all sequenced from one sample in a study of OX40 agonist ivuxolimab in advanced cancers. Method: immunoSEQ multiplex PCR; TCRdb's copy keeps in-frame clones and lacks some. The sample has 70,000 to 85,000 clones; around 90% are singletons. This material consisted of CD4+ or CD8+ T cells sorted from blood, taken in a trial of the OX40 agonist ivuxolimab. The receptors here all came from an adult with an advanced solid tumor such as melanoma, head and neck, liver or kidney cancer.

In its sample, this clone was seen once. The chain links TRBV5-1 to TRBJ2-1; TRBD1 is a possible D gene (6 bases). Trimming shortened V by 5 bases and J by 8 bases, and 14 bases separated the two germline ends. The germline V gene has CDR1 SGHRS and CDR2 YFSETQ. CDR3 length: 13 amino acids. CDR3 DNA sequence: TGCGCCAGCAGTACCCTACAGGGAGATGAGCAGTTCTTC. It specifies CASSTLQGDEQFF.

The gene calls are TRBV6-5 and TRBJ2-2; no firm D call. Germline V gene data show CDR1 as MNHEY and CDR2 as SVGAGI. The V gene lost 0 bases and the J gene lost 4 bases, with 12 bases spanning the gap. CDR3 size: 16 residues. The CDR3 region is CASSYSRQASTGELFF. For the CDR3, the DNA is TGTGCCAGCAGTTACTCACGGCAGGCTTCCACCGGGGAGCTGTTTTTT.

This chain links TRBV5-1 with TRBJ1-5; the D gene is possibly TRBD1 (5 bases). There are 15 residues in the CDR3. Germline V gives CDR1 SGHRS, CDR2 YFSETQ. V lost 0 bases, J lost 7 bases, and 14 bases lay in between. This CDR3 is CASSLGDGPHQPQHF. The CDR3 coding sequence is TGCGCCAGCAGCTTGGGGGACGGGCCCCACCAGCCCCAGCATTTT.

V is TRBV7-2 and J is TRBJ1-1; D perhaps matches TRBD1 (6 bases). V lost 4 bases and J 2 bases, leaving 23 bases between the germline ends. The germline V gene has CDR1 SGHTA and CDR2 FQGNSA. The CDR3 is 18 residues long. CDR3 sequence reads: CASSSSGTRFYSNTEAFF. In DNA, the CDR3 is TGTGCCAGCAGCTCATCGGGGACAAGGTTTTACTCAAACACTGAAGCTTTCTTT.

The chain is built from TRBV7-9 and TRBJ2-7; TRBD1 might be the D (7 bases). This CDR3 comprises 17 residues. Trimming removed 2 bases from V and 1 base from J, with 18 bases in between. Germline CDR1 reads SEHNR; CDR2 reads FQNEAQ (reference sequence). The CDR3 bases are TGTGCCAGCAGCTTACCTCCCCAGGGGGGACTTTCCTACGAGCAGTACTTC. It codes for CASSLPPQGGLSYEQYF.

The count of this clone is one. The chain carries TRBV6-6 and TRBJ2-3; 8 nucleotides match TRBD2. CDR1 MNHNY and CDR2 SVGAGI come from the germline V gene (reference sequence). This CDR3 comprises 16 residues. The ends lost 2 bases at V and 3 bases at J; junction bases unmatched: 7. DNA for the CDR3: TGTGCCAGCAGTTACCCTCGAGGACTAGCAACAGATACGCAGTATTTT. Protein: CASSYPRGLATDTQYF.

J is TRBJ1-1 and V is TRBV7-9; 7 bases are a match to TRBD1. The CDR3 sequence is 14 residues long. Germline loops: CDR1 SEHNR, CDR2 FQNEAQ (reference sequence). Trimming removed 0 bases from V and 3 bases from J; junction bases left unmatched: 1. The DNA of the CDR3 is TGTGCCAGCAGCTTAGCCAGGGGGGACACTGAAGCTTTCTTT. As protein: CASSLARGDTEAFF.

This chain uses TRBV5-4 with TRBJ2-1; 9 bases fit TRBD1. CDR3 length: 15 amino acids. Germline V gives CDR1 SGHNT, CDR2 YYREEE (reference sequence). V shed 4 bases, J shed 1 base, and the junction held 3 bases outside the gene matches. CDR3 nucleotides: TGTGCCAGCAGCCGCGGGACAGGGTCCTACAATGAGCAGTTCTTC. It yields the protein CASSRGTGSYNEQFF.

This rearrangement joins TRBV7-9 to TRBJ1-4; D is ambiguous. The V gene's germline CDR1 is SEHNR and CDR2 FQNEAQ (reference sequence). The CDR3 runs 12 residues. V was pared by 3 bases and J by 2 bases, with 1 base between. CDR3 sequence: CASSFTNEKLFF. The CDR3 DNA is TGTGCCAGCAGCTTTACTAATGAAAAACTGTTTTTT.

The chain joins TRBV7-6 to TRBJ2-1; 11 positions agree with TRBD2. V lost 5 bases and J lost 7; bases outside the gene matches: 7. This CDR3 spans 15 amino acids. Per germline, CDR1 SGHVS and CDR2 FNYEAQ. CDR3 sequence: CASSPLAGGPNEQFF. CDR3 bases: TGTGCCAGCAGCCCTTTAGCGGGAGGGCCGAATGAGCAGTTCTTC.

J is TRBJ1-3 and V is TRBV9; D gene ambiguous. The CDR3 sequence is 14 residues long. Looked up from germline, CDR1 is SGDLS and CDR2 is YYNGEE. Trimming pared 4 bases from V and 4 bases from J, leaving 12 bases between. This chain's CDR3 is CASSPMGAGNTIYF. CDR3 bases: TGTGCCAGCAGCCCTATGGGTGCGGGAAACACCATATATTTT. The entire variable domain, with the rest obtained from reference TRBV9 and TRBJ1-3, is as follows: DSGVTQTPKHLITATGQRVTLRCSPRSGDLSVYWYQQSLDQGLQFLIQYYNGEERAKGNILERFSAQQFPDLHSELNLSSLELGDSALYFCASSPMGAGNTIYFGEGSWLTVV.

J is TRBJ2-2 and V is TRBV5-1, with 8 bases matching TRBD2. The trim removed 4 bases at V and 3 bases at J, leaving 5 bases unmatched. Looked up from germline, CDR1 is SGHRS and CDR2 is YFSETQ. The CDR3 runs to 15 residues. The CDR3 coding sequence is TGCGCCAGCAGCCCCCGGGGGGGTGACACCGGGGAGCTGTTTTTT. Amino acids: CASSPRGGDTGELFF.